The subject of this entry is one T cell receptor (beta chain). The data were taken from a study of T cell changes during pregnancy in multiple sclerosis. Repertoires were generated with immunoSEQ multiplex PCR, while TCRdb's copy carries only in-frame clones and drops some. The repertoire holds approximately 96,000 clones, with 90% to 95% as singletons. CDR1 is SNHLY, CDR2 FYNNEI, per germline. This CDR3 has 15 residues. J was trimmed by 2 bases and V by 2 bases; bases with no gene match: 2. The clonotype originates from a female donor in good health, enrolled as a control in a pregnancy study. J is TRBJ1-5 and V is TRBV2, with 8 bases matching TRBD1. Sequenced here: peripheral blood, sampled after pregnancy. The CDR3 is CASSEMGQGNQPQHF. CDR3 nucleotide sequence: TGTGCCAGCAGTGAAATGGGACAGGGCAATCAGCCCCAGCATTTT.